This T cell receptor (beta chain) is from a study of blood T cell repertoires in COVID-19. CDR1 is SEHNR and CDR2 is FQNEAQ in the germline V gene (reference sequence). V was trimmed by 11 bases and J by 6 bases, leaving 17 bases between them. This CDR3 region has 13 residues. Clones were sequenced by immunoSEQ multiplex PCR, and TCRdb holds only the in-frame ones, with some missing. The profile covers about 130,000 clones, with approximately 89% appearing a single time and about 3% taken by the ten largest. The chain recombines TRBV7-9 with TRBJ2-1; D is perhaps TRBD1 (7 bases). The TCR sequence derives from a woman of 80 years or more with COVID-19, enrolled during active disease. Material for sequencing was peripheral blood. This CDR3 is CAGQLQGGNEQFF. The CDR3 DNA reads as TGTGCCGGTCAGTTGCAGGGGGGCAATGAGCAGTTCTTC.